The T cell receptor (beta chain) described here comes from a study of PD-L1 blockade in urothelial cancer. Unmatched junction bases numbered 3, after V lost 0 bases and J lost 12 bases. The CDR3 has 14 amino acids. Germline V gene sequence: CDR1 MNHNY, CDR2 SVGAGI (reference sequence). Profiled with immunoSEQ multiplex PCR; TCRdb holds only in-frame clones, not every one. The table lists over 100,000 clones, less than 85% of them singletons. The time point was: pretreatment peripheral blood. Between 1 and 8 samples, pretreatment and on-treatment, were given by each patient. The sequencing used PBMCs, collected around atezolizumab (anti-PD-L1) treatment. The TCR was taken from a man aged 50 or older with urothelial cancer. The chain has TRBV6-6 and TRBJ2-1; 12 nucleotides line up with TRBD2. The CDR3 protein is CASSYSASGGGQFF. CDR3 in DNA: TGTGCCAGCAGTTACTCCGCTAGCGGGGGGGGGCAGTTCTTC.